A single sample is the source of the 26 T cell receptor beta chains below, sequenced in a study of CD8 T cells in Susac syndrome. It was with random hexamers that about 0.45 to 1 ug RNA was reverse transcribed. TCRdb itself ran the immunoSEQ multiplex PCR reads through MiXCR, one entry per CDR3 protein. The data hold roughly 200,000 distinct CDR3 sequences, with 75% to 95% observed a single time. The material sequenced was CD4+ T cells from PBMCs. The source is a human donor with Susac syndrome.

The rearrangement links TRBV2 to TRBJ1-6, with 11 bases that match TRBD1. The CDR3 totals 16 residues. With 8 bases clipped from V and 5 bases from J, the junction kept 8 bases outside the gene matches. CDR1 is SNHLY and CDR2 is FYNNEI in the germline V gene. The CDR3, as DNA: TGTGCCAGCTCGGGACAGGGGGAAGCGAATAATTCACCCCTCCACTTT. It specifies CASSGQGEANNSPLHF.

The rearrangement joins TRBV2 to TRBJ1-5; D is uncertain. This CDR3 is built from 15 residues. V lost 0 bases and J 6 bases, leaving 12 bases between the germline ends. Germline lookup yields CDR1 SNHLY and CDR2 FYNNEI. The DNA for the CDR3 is TGTGCCAGCAGTGAAGCGCAGCCTGGGGTTCAGCCCCAGCATTTT. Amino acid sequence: CASSEAQPGVQPQHF.

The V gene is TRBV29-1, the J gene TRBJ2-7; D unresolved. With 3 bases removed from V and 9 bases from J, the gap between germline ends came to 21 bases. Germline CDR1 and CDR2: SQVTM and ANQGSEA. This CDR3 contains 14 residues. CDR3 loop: CSVERWDKAHVQYF. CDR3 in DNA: TGCAGCGTTGAGAGGTGGGATAAAGCTCATGTGCAGTACTTC.

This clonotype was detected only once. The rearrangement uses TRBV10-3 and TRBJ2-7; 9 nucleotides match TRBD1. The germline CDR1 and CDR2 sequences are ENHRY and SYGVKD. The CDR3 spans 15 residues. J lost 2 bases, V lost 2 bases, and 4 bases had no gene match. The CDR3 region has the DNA TGTGCCATCAGTGAGCCCGGACAGGGGACCTACGAGCAGTACTTC. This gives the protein CAISEPGQGTYEQYF.

CDR3 amino acids: CASSQADVGAYNEQFF. The CDR3 region has the DNA TGTGCCAGCAGCCAAGCGGACGTTGGGGCCTACAATGAGCAGTTCTTC. J is TRBJ2-1 and V is TRBV3-1; D is undetermined. Trimming left V 1 base short and J 2 bases short, with 12 bases between. Germline CDR1 LGHDT, CDR2 YNNKEL (reference sequence). The CDR3 is 16 residues long.

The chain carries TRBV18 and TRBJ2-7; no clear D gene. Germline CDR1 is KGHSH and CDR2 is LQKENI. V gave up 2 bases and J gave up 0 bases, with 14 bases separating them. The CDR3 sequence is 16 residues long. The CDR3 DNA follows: TGTGCCAGCTCACCATCGCAATGGCGGAGCTCCTACGAGCAGTACTTC. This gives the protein CASSPSQWRSSYEQYF.

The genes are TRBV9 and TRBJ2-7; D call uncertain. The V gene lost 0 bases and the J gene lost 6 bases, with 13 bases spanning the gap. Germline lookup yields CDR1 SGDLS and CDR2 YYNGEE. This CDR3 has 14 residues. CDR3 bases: TGTGCCAGCAGCGTAGCCGCACCTTCGGGCGAGCAGTACTTC. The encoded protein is CASSVAAPSGEQYF.

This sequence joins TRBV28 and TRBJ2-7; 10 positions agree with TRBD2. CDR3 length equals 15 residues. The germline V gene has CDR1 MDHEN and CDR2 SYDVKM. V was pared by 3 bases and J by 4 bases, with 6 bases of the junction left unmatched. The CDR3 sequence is CASSLASGRYYEQYF. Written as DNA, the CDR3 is TGTGCCAGCAGTTTGGCTAGCGGGAGATATTACGAGCAGTACTTC.

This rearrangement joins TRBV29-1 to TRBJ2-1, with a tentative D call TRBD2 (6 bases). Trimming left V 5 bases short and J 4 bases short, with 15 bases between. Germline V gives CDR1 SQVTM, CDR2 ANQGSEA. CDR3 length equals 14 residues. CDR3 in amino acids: CSVTSSGGYNEQFF. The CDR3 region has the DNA TGCAGCGTTACCAGCTCCGGAGGGTACAATGAGCAGTTCTTC.

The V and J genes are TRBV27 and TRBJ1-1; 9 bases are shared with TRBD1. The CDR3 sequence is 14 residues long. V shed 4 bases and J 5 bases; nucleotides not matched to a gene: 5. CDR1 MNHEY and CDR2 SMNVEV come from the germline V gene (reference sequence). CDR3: CASSSGTGRTEAFF. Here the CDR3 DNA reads TGTGCCAGCAGTTCCGGGACAGGGAGGACTGAAGCTTTCTTT.

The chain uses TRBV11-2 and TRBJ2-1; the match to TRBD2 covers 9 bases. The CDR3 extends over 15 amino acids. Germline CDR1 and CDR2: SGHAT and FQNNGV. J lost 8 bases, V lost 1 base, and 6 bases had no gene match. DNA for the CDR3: TGTGCCAGCAGCTTAGGTCCTAGCGGGGTAGATGAGCAGTTCTTC. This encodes CASSLGPSGVDEQFF.

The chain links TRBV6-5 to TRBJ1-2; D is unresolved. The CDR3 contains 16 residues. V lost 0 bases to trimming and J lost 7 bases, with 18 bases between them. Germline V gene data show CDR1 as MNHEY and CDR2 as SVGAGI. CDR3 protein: CASSYSPQEGIGGYTF. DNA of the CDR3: TGTGCCAGCAGTTACTCCCCTCAGGAGGGTATCGGTGGCTACACCTTC.

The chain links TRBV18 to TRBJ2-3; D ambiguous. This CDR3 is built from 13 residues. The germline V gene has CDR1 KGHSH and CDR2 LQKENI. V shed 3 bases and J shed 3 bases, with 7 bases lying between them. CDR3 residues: CASSPPGTDTQYF. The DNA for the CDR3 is TGTGCCAGCTCACCCCCCGGAACAGATACGCAGTATTTT.

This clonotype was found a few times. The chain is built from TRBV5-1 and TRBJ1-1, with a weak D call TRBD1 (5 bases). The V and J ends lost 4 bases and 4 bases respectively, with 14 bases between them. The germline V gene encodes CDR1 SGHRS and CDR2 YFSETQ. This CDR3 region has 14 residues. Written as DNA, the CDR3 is TGCGCCAGCAGCCTGGGACCCCCGGGCACTGAAGCTTTCTTT. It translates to CASSLGPPGTEAFF.

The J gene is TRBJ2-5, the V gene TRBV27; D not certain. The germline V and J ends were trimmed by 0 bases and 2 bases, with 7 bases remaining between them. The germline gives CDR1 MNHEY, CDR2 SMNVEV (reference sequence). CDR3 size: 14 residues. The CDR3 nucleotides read TGTGCCAGCAGTTTATCAATGAAACAAGAGACCCAGTACTTC. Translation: CASSLSMKQETQYF.

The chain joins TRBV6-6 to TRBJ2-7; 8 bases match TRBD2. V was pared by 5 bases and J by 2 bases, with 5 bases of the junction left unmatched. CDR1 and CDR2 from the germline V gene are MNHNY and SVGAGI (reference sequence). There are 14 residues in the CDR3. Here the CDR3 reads CASSPAGGTYEQYF. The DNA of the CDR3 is TGTGCCAGCAGTCCGGCGGGGGGTACCTACGAGCAGTACTTC.

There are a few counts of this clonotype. In DNA, the CDR3 is TGTGCCAGCAAGGCCCAAGAGACCCAGTACTTC. Translated, it gives CASKAQETQYF. V usage is TRBV2 and J usage is TRBJ2-5; D is unresolved. Germline V CDR1 and CDR2: SNHLY, FYNNEI. CDR3 length: 11 residues. V was shortened by 7 bases and J by 1 base, with 4 bases between the two germline ends.

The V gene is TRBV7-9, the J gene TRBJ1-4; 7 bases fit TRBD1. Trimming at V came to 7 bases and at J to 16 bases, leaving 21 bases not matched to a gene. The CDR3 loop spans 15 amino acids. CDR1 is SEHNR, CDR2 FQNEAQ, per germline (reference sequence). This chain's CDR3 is CASTPMIGGGESQFF. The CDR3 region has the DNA TGTGCCAGCACCCCTATGATTGGAGGGGGCGAAAGTCAGTTTTTT.

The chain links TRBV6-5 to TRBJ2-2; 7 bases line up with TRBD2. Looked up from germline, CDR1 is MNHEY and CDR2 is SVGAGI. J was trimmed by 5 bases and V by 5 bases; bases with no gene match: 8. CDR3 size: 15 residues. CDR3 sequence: CASSNHGRGTGELFF. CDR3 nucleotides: TGTGCCAGCAGTAACCATGGGCGGGGGACCGGGGAGCTGTTTTTT.

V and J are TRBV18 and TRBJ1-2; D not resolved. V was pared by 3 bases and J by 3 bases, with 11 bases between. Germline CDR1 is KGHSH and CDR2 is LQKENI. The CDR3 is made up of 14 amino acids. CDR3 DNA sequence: TGTGCCAGCTCACCGGACCCCTACTACTATGGCTACACCTTC. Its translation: CASSPDPYYYGYTF. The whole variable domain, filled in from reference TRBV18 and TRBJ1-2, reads NAGVMQNPRHLVRRRGQEARLRCSPMKGHSHVYWYRQLPEEGLKFMVYLQKENIIDESGMPKERFSAEFPKEGPSILRIQQVVRGDSAAYFCASSPDPYYYGYTFGSGTRLTVV.

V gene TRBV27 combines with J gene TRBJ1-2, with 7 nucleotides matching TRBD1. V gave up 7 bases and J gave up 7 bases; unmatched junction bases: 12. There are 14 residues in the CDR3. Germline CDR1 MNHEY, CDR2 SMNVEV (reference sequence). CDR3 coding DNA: TGTGCCAGCACCAAGGGGGCAGGGGGAGGTGGCTACACCTTC. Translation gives CASTKGAGGGGYTF.

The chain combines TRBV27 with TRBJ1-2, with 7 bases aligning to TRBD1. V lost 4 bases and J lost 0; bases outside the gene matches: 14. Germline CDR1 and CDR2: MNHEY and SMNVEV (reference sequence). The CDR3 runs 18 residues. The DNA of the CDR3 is TGTGCCAGCAGTTACATCCCCGTTACAGGGGCGACTAACTATGGCTACACCTTC. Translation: CASSYIPVTGATNYGYTF.

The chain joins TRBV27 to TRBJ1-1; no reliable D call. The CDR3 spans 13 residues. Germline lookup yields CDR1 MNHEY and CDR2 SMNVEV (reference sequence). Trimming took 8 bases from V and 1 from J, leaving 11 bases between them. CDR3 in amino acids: CASSLVGNTEAFF. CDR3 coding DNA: TGTGCCAGCTCACTGGTTGGGAACACTGAAGCTTTCTTT.

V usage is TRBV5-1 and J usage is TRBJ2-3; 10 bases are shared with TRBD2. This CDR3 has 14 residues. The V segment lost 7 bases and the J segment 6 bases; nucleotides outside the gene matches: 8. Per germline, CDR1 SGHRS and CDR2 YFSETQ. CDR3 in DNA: TGCGCCAGCCGGAGCGGGGGGGCCCCCGATACGCAGTATTTT. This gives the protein CASRSGGAPDTQYF.

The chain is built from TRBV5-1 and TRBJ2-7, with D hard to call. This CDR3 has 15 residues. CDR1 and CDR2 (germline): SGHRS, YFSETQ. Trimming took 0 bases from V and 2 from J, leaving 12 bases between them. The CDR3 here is CASSLGLPPAYEQYF. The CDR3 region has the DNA TGCGCCAGCAGCTTGGGCCTTCCCCCGGCCTACGAGCAGTACTTC.

The CDR3 region has the DNA TGCGCCAGCAGCTGGGGACCAGATAATGAGCAGTTCTTC. Its protein product is CASSWGPDNEQFF. The rearrangement uses TRBV5-1 and TRBJ2-1; D tentatively reads TRBD1 or TRBD2 (5 bases each). The CDR3 covers 13 residues. The V end was cut by 3 bases, the J end by 7 bases, with 11 bases between. Germline CDR1 is SGHRS and CDR2 is YFSETQ.